This T cell receptor beta chain appears in the sequencing data of a study of spatial heterogeneity in lung cancer. On the study more broadly: At a median of around 23 months after resection, follow-up PBMC samples were sequenced when available. Combinations of a unique TCR and a UMI were tallied in raw reads, and on average each appeared more than ten times.

From the 5' RACE reads, TCRdb called clonotypes with MiXCR, one entry per CDR3 protein. This table holds about 52,000 distinct CDR3 sequences, less than 9% found once. This clonotype was observed at least ten times. This sample's time point: blood at routine non-recurrence follow-up after resection. Sequencing of whole RNA from tumor, nontumor lung or frozen PBMC involved no sorting. V shed 0 bases and J 1 base; nucleotides not matched to a gene: 6. The germline V gene has CDR1 DFQATT and CDR2 SNEGSKA (reference sequence). The CDR3 loop spans 16 amino acids. The sequence came from a female donor with early-stage non-small cell lung cancer. The gene calls are TRBV20-1 and TRBJ2-3; 8 bases match TRBD1. This specimen consisted of PBMCs, obtained at follow-up. The CDR3 DNA reads TGCAGTGCTAGAGAACGTAGGACAGGGCGCACAGATACGCAGTATTTT. This encodes CSARERRTGRTDTQYF.